The clone carrying this T cell receptor (beta chain) was seen more than once but under ten times. Its target is not known. Study-level results: Tumor-infiltrating Treg TCR alpha and beta sequences overlapped most with tumor naive CD4+ T cells, then blood naive. Larger-cohort validation covered only one TCR beta V-J rearrangement. Tumor memory CD4+ T cell TCR gene usage clustered with blood and lymph node memory CD4+ cells and lymph node naive CD4+ cells.

Full-length variable regions came from constant-region reverse primers plus semi-nested Nested Universal Primer A PCR. TCRdb called the 5' RACE reads again in MiXCR, with one record for every CDR3 protein. The table has 35,000 to 50,000 distinct CDR3 sequences, under 25% seen once. Tregs were sorted as CD4+CD25+CD127-/low cells. CDR1 and CDR2 (germline): DFQATT, SNEGSKA (reference sequence). Trimming removed 6 bases from V and 4 bases from J; junction bases left unmatched: 14. CDR3 length equals 16 residues. The sequencing sample was made of Tregs sorted from blood. The V gene is TRBV20-1, the J gene TRBJ1-4, with 7 bases lining up with TRBD1. This receptor was obtained from a female donor with breast cancer. DNA of the CDR3: TGCAGTGCCAACGGTGCAGGGACAGTAGATAATGAAAAACTGTTTTTT. Translating it yields CSANGAGTVDNEKLFF.